Each of the 24 T cell receptor beta chains below was sequenced from the same sample in a study of CD8+ T cells in alopecia areata. As to treatment: oral pan-JAK inhibitor, 5-10 mg twice daily. RNA extraction and reverse transcription yielded cDNA as sequencing template. The data were produced by immunoSEQ multiplex PCR, yet TCRdb's version contains in-frame clones alone and is incomplete. The data contain 100,000 to 130,000 clones, around 84% of them singletons. The source was CD8+ T cells sorted from blood, collected at week 24, from a patient treated with tofacitinib. Receptors were obtained from a human donor with alopecia areata.

The rearrangement joins TRBV25-1 to TRBJ2-7, with TRBD1 matching 9 bases. CDR1 and CDR2 from the germline V gene are MGHDK and SYGVNS. This CDR3 has 16 residues. After removal of 6 bases from V and 2 bases from J, the junction contained 11 bases not matched to a gene. DNA of the CDR3: TGTGCCAGCAGCCGGAGTTCCGGGACAGGGCCCTACGAGCAGTACTTC. Residues: CASSRSSGTGPYEQYF.

The V and J genes are TRBV19 and TRBJ2-1; no clear D gene. The CDR3 covers 15 residues. Trimming pared 1 base from V and 10 bases from J, leaving 17 bases between. The germline CDR1 and CDR2 sequences are LNHDA and SQIVND (reference sequence). The chain's CDR3 is CASSIGTYPPREQFF. The CDR3 nucleotides are TGTGCCAGTAGTATAGGGACCTACCCACCGCGGGAGCAGTTCTTC.

Concerning this clone: A junction end diverges from the germline sequence, so it may reflect a read error. The V call is TRBV10-3, the J call TRBJ2-3, with unresolved D. The CDR3 runs to 14 residues. Looked up from germline, CDR1 is ENHRY and CDR2 is SYGVKD. The CDR3 here is CAISESSLLRDPHF. The CDR3 DNA is TGTGCCATCAGTGAGTCCTCCCTTCTGAGAGACCCGCATTTT.

The rearrangement uses TRBV10-3 and TRBJ1-5, with D perhaps matching TRBD1 (5 bases). This CDR3 region has 14 residues. The V end lost 2 bases, the J end lost 9 bases, and 14 bases lay between the germline ends. Germline V gene lookup returns CDR1 ENHRY and CDR2 SYGVKD. CDR3 bases: TGTGCCATCAGTGAGAGGCAGGGAGGAGGGCCCCAGCATTTT. Translation gives CAISERQGGGPQHF.

The chain's CDR3 is CASSPLWGGVNMNTEAFF. CDR3 nucleotides: TGTGCCAGCAGCCCTCTCTGGGGGGGTGTAAACATGAACACTGAAGCTTTCTTT. The V gene is TRBV27, the J gene TRBJ1-1; maybe TRBD1 (5 bases). The CDR3 has 18 amino acids. Germline-derived CDR1 and CDR2 are MNHEY and SMNVEV (reference sequence). V gave up 6 bases and J gave up 0 bases, with 23 bases separating them.

This chain joins TRBV6-5 and TRBJ1-1; 7 nucleotides align to TRBD1. The ends lost 2 bases at V and 3 bases at J; junction bases unmatched: 3. The length of the CDR3 is 14 residues. The germline V gene has CDR1 MNHEY and CDR2 SVGAGI. In DNA, the CDR3 is TGTGCCAGCAGTTACAAACAGGGGTACACTGAAGCTTTCTTT. Translating it yields CASSYKQGYTEAFF.

This chain uses TRBV19 with TRBJ2-7, with 10 bases that match TRBD1. The CDR3 has 17 residues. V lost 4 bases, J lost 2 bases, and 11 bases stayed unmatched. The germline gives CDR1 LNHDA, CDR2 SQIVND (reference sequence). The CDR3 loop is CASSTSLGTGAAYEQYF. CDR3 in DNA: TGTGCCAGTAGTACCTCTCTCGGGACAGGGGCGGCCTACGAGCAGTACTTC.

V gene TRBV4-1 combines with J gene TRBJ2-3; unclear D gene. CDR3 length equals 12 residues. Germline V CDR1 and CDR2: MGHRA, YSYEKL. With 4 bases removed from V and 5 bases from J, the gap between germline ends came to 7 bases. CDR3 residues: CASSPVGDTQYF. CDR3 coding DNA: TGCGCCAGCAGCCCGGTGGGAGATACGCAGTATTTT.

The J gene is TRBJ2-3, the V gene TRBV4-1; TRBD1 matches at 9 bases. CDR3 length equals 18 residues. Trimming at V came to 0 bases and at J to 6 bases, leaving 13 bases not matched to a gene. Germline lookup yields CDR1 MGHRA and CDR2 YSYEKL. CDR3 region: CASSQEGDRVRYLDTQYF. The CDR3 DNA reads TGCGCCAGCAGCCAAGAAGGGGACAGGGTAAGGTACTTGGATACGCAGTATTTT.

This rearrangement joins TRBV9 to TRBJ2-2; TRBD2 matches 12 bases. The CDR3 contains 16 residues. The germline V gene encodes CDR1 SGDLS and CDR2 YYNGEE. V lost 4 bases and J lost 8; bases outside the gene matches: 9. The chain's CDR3 is CASSQTSGGPPGELFF. In nucleotides, the CDR3 is TGTGCCAGCAGCCAAACTAGCGGGGGGCCGCCAGGGGAGCTGTTTTTT.

V usage is TRBV6-5 and J usage is TRBJ2-3; the D gene is possibly TRBD2 (7 bases). In germline, CDR1 is MNHEY, CDR2 SVGAGI. Trimming pared 5 bases from V and 1 base from J, leaving 10 bases between. The CDR3 contains 14 residues. This CDR3 reads CASSRGAGTDTQYF. Written as DNA, the CDR3 is TGTGCCAGCAGTCGGGGGGCGGGCACAGATACGCAGTATTTT.

CDR3 residues: CASSLVRGVVDEQYF. CDR3 nucleotide sequence: TGTGCCAGCAGCTTAGTTCGGGGGGTAGTCGACGAGCAGTACTTC. The chain recombines TRBV7-9 with TRBJ2-7; 7 bases are a match to TRBD2. Trimming took 1 base from V and 5 from J; bases not matched to a gene: 8. This CDR3 is built from 15 residues. Per germline, CDR1 SEHNR and CDR2 FQNEAQ (reference sequence).

The rearrangement uses TRBV29-1 and TRBJ1-1; 7 bases are shared with TRBD1. Germline assignment: CDR1 SQVTM and CDR2 ANQGSEA. The CDR3 sequence is 12 residues long. The V segment lost 5 bases and the J segment 6 bases; nucleotides outside the gene matches: 6. CDR3 residues: CSVLGGTAEAFF. The DNA of the CDR3 is TGCAGCGTTTTAGGGGGCACGGCTGAAGCTTTCTTT.

This clone was counted at least ten times. This chain connects TRBV5-4 to TRBJ2-1, with 10 positions matching TRBD2. Per the germline V gene, CDR1 is SGHNT and CDR2 is YYREEE (reference sequence). The CDR3 totals 15 residues. The V gene end was trimmed by 4 bases and the J gene end by 5 bases; junction bases not matched to a gene: 6. CDR3 nucleotide sequence: TGTGCCAGCAGCCAAGGACTAGCGGACCACAATGAGCAGTTCTTC. As protein: CASSQGLADHNEQFF.

The chain links TRBV15 to TRBJ2-5; 13 bases are a match to TRBD2. The germline CDR1 and CDR2 sequences are LNHNV and YYDKDF (reference sequence). J gave up 1 base and V 3 bases, and 5 bases lay outside the gene matches. This CDR3 is built from 17 residues. The chain's CDR3 is CATSRATSGGIQETQYF. CDR3 sequence (DNA): TGTGCCACCAGCAGGGCGACTAGCGGGGGGATCCAAGAGACCCAGTACTTC.

The V and J genes are TRBV10-3 and TRBJ2-1, with 11 bases identical to TRBD2. The germline CDR1 and CDR2 sequences are ENHRY and SYGVKD. This CDR3 contains 15 residues. J was trimmed by 4 bases and V by 3 bases; bases with no gene match: 2. CDR3 DNA sequence: TGTGCCATCAGTGATACTAGCGGGGGATACAATGAGCAGTTCTTC. It specifies CAISDTSGGYNEQFF.

This clone appeared a single time. This chain joins TRBV6-5 and TRBJ2-7; no firm D call. CDR3 length equals 13 residues. V was pared by 4 bases and J by 2 bases, with 9 bases between. Germline CDR1 reads MNHEY; CDR2 reads SVGAGI. For the CDR3, the DNA is TGTGCCAGCAGTTTAGGCCCTACCTACGAGCAGTACTTC. This codes for CASSLGPTYEQYF.

This chain joins TRBV27 and TRBJ1-5; D remains ambiguous. This CDR3 has 15 amino acids. V was pared by 1 base and J by 2 bases, with 9 bases between. Germline CDR1 reads MNHEY; CDR2 reads SMNVEV (reference sequence). CDR3 DNA sequence: TGTGCCAGCAGTTTATTTGGGTTGGGCAATCAGCCCCAGCATTTT. It translates to CASSLFGLGNQPQHF.

The chain uses TRBV7-8 and TRBJ2-5, with TRBD2 as a possible D gene (6 bases). The germline gives CDR1 SGHVS, CDR2 FQNEAQ. The CDR3 covers 16 residues. The ends were cut back, 0 bases at V and 4 bases at J, with 15 bases in the middle. The CDR3 DNA sequence: TGTGCCAGCAGCTTAGCTAGCAGGAGGGTTGGAGAGACCCAGTACTTC. Its translation is CASSLASRRVGETQYF.

The chain combines TRBV5-1 with TRBJ2-5; D possibly corresponds to TRBD2 (5 bases). The CDR3 is 15 residues long. Trimming took 0 bases from V and 5 from J, leaving 14 bases between them. Per the germline V gene, CDR1 is SGHRS and CDR2 is YFSETQ. CDR3 DNA sequence: TGCGCCAGCAGCTTGGGACGGGGAAGCGGTGAGACCCAGTACTTC. Translation gives CASSLGRGSGETQYF.

On this clone: The junction does not match germline at one end; this may be a read error. The chain is built from TRBV7-8 and TRBJ2-1; 8 bases line up with TRBD2. The CDR3 is 18 residues long. Germline CDR1 is SGHVS and CDR2 is FQNEAQ. CDR3 DNA: TGTGCCAGCAGCTTAGATCCGGTAGCGGGGAGATCCTACAATGGGCAGTTCTTC. Its protein product is CASSLDPVAGRSYNGQFF.

J is TRBJ2-1 and V is TRBV4-3, with 8 positions matching TRBD2. This CDR3 has 14 residues. Per the germline V gene, CDR1 is LGHNA and CDR2 is YSLEER. V was clipped by 3 bases and J by 5 bases; unmatched bases: 3. The CDR3 DNA reads as TGCGCCAGCAGCCAGGGACTAGATAACAATGAGCAGTTCTTC. Translating it yields CASSQGLDNNEQFF.

This clone was observed a handful of times. The chain is built from TRBV4-3 and TRBJ2-7; a possible D gene is TRBD2 (6 bases). The germline gives CDR1 LGHNA, CDR2 YSLEER. This CDR3 comprises 15 residues. V gave up 0 bases and J gave up 3 bases, with 12 bases separating them. CDR3 sequence (DNA): TGCGCCAGCAGCCAAGATTGGATAGCGGACTACGAGCAGTACTTC. Translating it yields CASSQDWIADYEQYF.

The chain employs TRBV27 and TRBJ2-7; 8 bases align to TRBD2. Germline-derived CDR1 and CDR2 are MNHEY and SMNVEV (reference sequence). J gave up 4 bases and V 7 bases, and 6 bases lay outside the gene matches. The CDR3 totals 13 residues. The DNA of the CDR3 is TGTGCCAGCATCCCCGGGGGGGGTTACGAGCAGTACTTC. Protein sequence: CASIPGGGYEQYF.